The source of this TCR beta chain is a study of T cells in Graves' hyperthyroidism and ophthalmopathy. Overall study findings and caveats: Most thyroid clonotypes that were expanded above 0.001 also turned up in blood.

This clonotype came up many times. The antigen is not known. Germline V CDR1 and CDR2: DFQATT, SNEGSKA (reference sequence). The CDR3 is 14 amino acids. Amplified TCR beta CDR3 regions came from RNA transcripts. A set of HTBI primers served as the primers for a first-round RT-PCR of the TCR CDR3. Using its own MiXCR run on the multiplex PCR reads, TCRdb lists one record per CDR3 protein. Of some 580,000 distinct CDR3 sequences listed, around 16% are singletons. This receptor was taken from a woman aged 40 to 50 with Graves' ophthalmopathy. The material sequenced was blood. The V and J genes are TRBV20-1 and TRBJ2-1; possible D gene TRBD2, 6 bases. CDR3 DNA: TGCAGCGTCCCCGGGGGAGGATTGGAAAATGAGCAGTTCTTC. Its protein product is CSVPGGGLENEQFF.